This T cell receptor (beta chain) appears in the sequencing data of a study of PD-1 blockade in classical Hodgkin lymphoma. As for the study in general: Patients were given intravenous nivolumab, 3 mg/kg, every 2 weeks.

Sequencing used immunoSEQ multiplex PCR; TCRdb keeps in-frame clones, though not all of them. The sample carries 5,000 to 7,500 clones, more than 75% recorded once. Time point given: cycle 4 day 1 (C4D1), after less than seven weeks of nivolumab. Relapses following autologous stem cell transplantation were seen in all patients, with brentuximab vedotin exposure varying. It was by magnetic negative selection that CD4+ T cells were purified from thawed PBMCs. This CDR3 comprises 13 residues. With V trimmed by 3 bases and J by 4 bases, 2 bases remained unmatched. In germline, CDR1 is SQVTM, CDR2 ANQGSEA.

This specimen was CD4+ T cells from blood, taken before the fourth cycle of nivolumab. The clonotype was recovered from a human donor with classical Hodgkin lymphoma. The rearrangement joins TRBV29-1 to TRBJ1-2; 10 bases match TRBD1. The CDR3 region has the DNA TGCAGCGTTGATGGACAGGGGGTCTATGGCTACACCTTC. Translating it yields CSVDGQGVYGYTF.